Following are 8 T cell receptor beta chains from one sample sequenced in a study of blood T cell repertoires in COVID-19. Profiling relied on immunoSEQ multiplex PCR, and the TCRdb table lists in-frame clones only, not all of them. Of more than 150,000 clones listed, 65% to 90% are singletons. Input material: PBMCs or T cells enriched from blood (not recorded which). These receptors were obtained from a man in his forties who had recovered from COVID-19.

This chain connects TRBV29-1 to TRBJ2-2; D possibly corresponds to TRBD1 (5 bases). The germline CDR1 and CDR2 sequences are SQVTM and ANQGSEA. CDR3 length equals 17 residues. The V end was cut by 0 bases, the J end by 4 bases, with 18 bases between. The CDR3 DNA is TGCAGCGTTGAAGATCCTGTGGGGCTAAGGGGCACCGGGGAGCTGTTTTTT. Encoded protein: CSVEDPVGLRGTGELFF.

The V gene is TRBV11-3, the J gene TRBJ2-1; 8 bases fit TRBD2. The CDR3 length is 15 residues. Per germline, CDR1 SGHNT and CDR2 YENEEA. V dropped 3 bases and J dropped 6; count of bases not matched to a gene: 7. CDR3 sequence reads: CASSLFSGKGNEQFF. In nucleotides, the CDR3 is TGTGCCAGCAGCTTGTTTAGCGGGAAAGGCAATGAGCAGTTCTTC.

The V and J genes are TRBV2 and TRBJ1-4; 8 nucleotides match TRBD1. V shed 4 bases, J shed 3 bases, and the junction held 7 bases outside the gene matches. The germline CDR1 and CDR2 sequences are SNHLY and FYNNEI. The CDR3 is 16 amino acids. CDR3 coding DNA: TGTGCCAGCAGTGTAGGACAGGGTAATGCTAATGAAAAACTGTTTTTT. This translates into CASSVGQGNANEKLFF.

The gene calls are TRBV12-5 and TRBJ2-1; 9 bases agree with TRBD2. The CDR3 covers 17 residues. Germline CDR1 and CDR2: LGHNT and FRNRAP. V shed 0 bases, J shed 12 bases, and the junction held 15 bases outside the gene matches. The CDR3 DNA is TGTGCTAGTGGTTTGGTAATTGCGGCGGGAGGGTCTATGGGGCAGTTCTTC. This gives the protein CASGLVIAAGGSMGQFF.

V usage is TRBV5-1 and J usage is TRBJ2-7; 9 nucleotides line up with TRBD2. The V and J ends lost 2 bases and 9 bases, in that order; junction bases with no gene match: 15. The CDR3 totals 16 residues. Germline V CDR1 and CDR2: SGHRS, YFSETQ. CDR3 sequence (DNA): TGCGCCAGCAGCTTAAATCGAGGTAGCGGGGGACCGGGGCAGTACGTC. Its protein is CASSLNRGSGGPGQYV.

V is TRBV4-1 and J is TRBJ2-5, with D maybe TRBD1 (5 bases). V lost 2 bases and J 1 base, leaving 11 bases between the germline ends. Germline loops: CDR1 MGHRA, CDR2 YSYEKL. This CDR3 spans 15 amino acids. CDR3 region: CASSQTSGIQETQYF. DNA for the CDR3: TGCGCCAGCAGCCAAACCTCAGGGATCCAAGAGACCCAGTACTTC.

This chain joins TRBV12-3 or TRBV12-4 and TRBJ2-3; D remains unclear. The CDR3 is 13 amino acids. Trimming removed 2 bases at V and 7 bases at J, with 10 bases between. This CDR3 reads CASSLSQDNTQYF. CDR3 bases: TGTGCCAGCAGTTTATCCCAGGATAATACGCAGTATTTT.

The chain combines TRBV4-3 with TRBJ1-6, with D possibly being TRBD1 (5 bases). CDR1 is LGHNA and CDR2 is YSLEER in the germline V gene. The CDR3 runs to 17 residues. The V end lost 0 bases, the J end lost 8 bases, and 17 bases lay between the germline ends. In nucleotides, the CDR3 is TGCGCCAGCAGCCAAGAAGGATACGGGGGGGTGTATTCACCCCTCCACTTT. It yields the protein CASSQEGYGGVYSPLHF.